These 10 T cell receptor beta chains originate from one sample sequenced in a study of blood T cell repertoires in COVID-19. TCRdb's copy holds only in-frame clones and misses some; the assay was immunoSEQ multiplex PCR. The sample lists a few hundred thousand clones, 65% to 85% occurring once. The sequenced sample consisted of peripheral blood. Receptor source: a woman aged 40 to 49 who had recovered from COVID-19.

This sequence joins TRBV5-1 and TRBJ2-4; the D is unclear. Germline CDR1 reads SGHRS; CDR2 reads YFSETQ. The V end lost 4 bases, the J end lost 8 bases, and 16 bases lay between the germline ends. The length of the CDR3 is 14 residues. The chain's CDR3 is CASSRGEFLDIQYF. In nucleotides, the CDR3 is TGCGCCAGCAGCCGCGGAGAGTTCCTCGACATTCAGTACTTC.

The chain joins TRBV19 to TRBJ1-1; no clear D. CDR1 and CDR2 from the germline V gene are LNHDA and SQIVND (reference sequence). The CDR3 contains 14 residues. V shed 3 bases and J shed 5 bases, with 13 bases lying between them. CDR3 residues: CASSIVARGTEAFF. The CDR3 DNA reads as TGTGCCAGTAGTATTGTAGCCAGAGGGACTGAAGCTTTCTTT.

To note about this clone: The identical CDR3 is also encoded by other nucleotide sequences in the sample. V and J are TRBV5-1 and TRBJ1-1; 7 bases align to TRBD1. This CDR3 contains 14 residues. The V gene's germline CDR1 is SGHRS and CDR2 YFSETQ. J was trimmed by 0 bases and V by 3 bases; bases with no gene match: 2. The CDR3 sequence is CASSSDRMNTEAFF. The CDR3 DNA reads TGCGCCAGCAGCTCGGACAGGATGAACACTGAAGCTTTCTTT.

The chain has TRBV7-2 and TRBJ2-1, with TRBD1 matching 9 bases. The CDR3 totals 16 residues. V dropped 5 bases and J dropped 7; count of bases not matched to a gene: 12. CDR1 and CDR2 from the germline V gene are SGHTA and FQGNSA. As DNA, the CDR3 is TGTGCCAGCAGCCTTCAACCCGGGACAGGGATTAATGAGCAGTTCTTC. Encoded protein: CASSLQPGTGINEQFF.

The V call is TRBV11-2, the J call TRBJ2-4; possibly TRBD1 for D (6 bases). Trimming removed 5 bases from V and 1 base from J, with 15 bases in between. Looked up from germline, CDR1 is SGHAT and CDR2 is FQNNGV. The CDR3 totals 16 residues. The CDR3 region is CASSPPWGPAKNIQYF. Written as DNA, the CDR3 is TGTGCCAGCAGCCCCCCGTGGGGGCCCGCCAAAAACATTCAGTACTTC.

The chain employs TRBV7-3 and TRBJ2-1; tentative D call: TRBD1 (6 bases). Germline loops: CDR1 SGHTA, CDR2 FQGTGA. The CDR3 is 14 residues long. Trimming left V 2 bases short and J 9 bases short, with 14 bases between. DNA of the CDR3: TGTGCCAGCAGCTTAGGCGTGTCAGGGGCTGAGCAGTTCTTC. Translated: CASSLGVSGAEQFF.

This sequence joins TRBV2 and TRBJ2-6; 10 bases line up with TRBD2. Trimming removed 8 bases from V and 0 bases from J; junction bases left unmatched: 7. CDR3 length: 17 amino acids. Germline V gene lookup returns CDR1 SNHLY and CDR2 FYNNEI. CDR3 sequence: CASARLAGLSGANVLTF. DNA for the CDR3: TGTGCCAGCGCTAGACTAGCGGGCCTCTCTGGGGCCAACGTCCTGACTTTC.

This chain uses TRBV10-2 with TRBJ2-3, with D hard to call. CDR1 is WSHSY and CDR2 is SAAADI in the germline V gene. The CDR3 spans 15 residues. V lost 0 bases and J 2 bases, leaving 9 bases between the germline ends. CDR3 in amino acids: CASSESAQFTDTQYF. For the CDR3, the DNA is TGCGCCAGCAGTGAGTCAGCTCAATTCACAGATACGCAGTATTTT.

The gene calls are TRBV15 and TRBJ2-7, with D tentatively TRBD2 (5 bases). Germline CDR1 reads LNHNV; CDR2 reads YYDKDF (reference sequence). V dropped 1 base and J dropped 1 base, with 11 bases sitting between them. The CDR3 runs 15 residues. CDR3 protein: CATSRGRLGSYEQYF. The CDR3, as DNA: TGTGCCACCAGCAGAGGGAGGCTGGGGTCCTACGAGCAGTACTTC.

J is TRBJ2-1 and V is TRBV9; the match to TRBD2 covers 7 bases. V lost 3 bases and J lost 4; bases outside the gene matches: 1. Germline CDR1 SGDLS, CDR2 YYNGEE. This CDR3 comprises 13 residues. CDR3 coding DNA: TGTGCCAGCAGCGCGCGGGGGTACAATGAGCAGTTCTTC. Translation gives CASSARGYNEQFF.